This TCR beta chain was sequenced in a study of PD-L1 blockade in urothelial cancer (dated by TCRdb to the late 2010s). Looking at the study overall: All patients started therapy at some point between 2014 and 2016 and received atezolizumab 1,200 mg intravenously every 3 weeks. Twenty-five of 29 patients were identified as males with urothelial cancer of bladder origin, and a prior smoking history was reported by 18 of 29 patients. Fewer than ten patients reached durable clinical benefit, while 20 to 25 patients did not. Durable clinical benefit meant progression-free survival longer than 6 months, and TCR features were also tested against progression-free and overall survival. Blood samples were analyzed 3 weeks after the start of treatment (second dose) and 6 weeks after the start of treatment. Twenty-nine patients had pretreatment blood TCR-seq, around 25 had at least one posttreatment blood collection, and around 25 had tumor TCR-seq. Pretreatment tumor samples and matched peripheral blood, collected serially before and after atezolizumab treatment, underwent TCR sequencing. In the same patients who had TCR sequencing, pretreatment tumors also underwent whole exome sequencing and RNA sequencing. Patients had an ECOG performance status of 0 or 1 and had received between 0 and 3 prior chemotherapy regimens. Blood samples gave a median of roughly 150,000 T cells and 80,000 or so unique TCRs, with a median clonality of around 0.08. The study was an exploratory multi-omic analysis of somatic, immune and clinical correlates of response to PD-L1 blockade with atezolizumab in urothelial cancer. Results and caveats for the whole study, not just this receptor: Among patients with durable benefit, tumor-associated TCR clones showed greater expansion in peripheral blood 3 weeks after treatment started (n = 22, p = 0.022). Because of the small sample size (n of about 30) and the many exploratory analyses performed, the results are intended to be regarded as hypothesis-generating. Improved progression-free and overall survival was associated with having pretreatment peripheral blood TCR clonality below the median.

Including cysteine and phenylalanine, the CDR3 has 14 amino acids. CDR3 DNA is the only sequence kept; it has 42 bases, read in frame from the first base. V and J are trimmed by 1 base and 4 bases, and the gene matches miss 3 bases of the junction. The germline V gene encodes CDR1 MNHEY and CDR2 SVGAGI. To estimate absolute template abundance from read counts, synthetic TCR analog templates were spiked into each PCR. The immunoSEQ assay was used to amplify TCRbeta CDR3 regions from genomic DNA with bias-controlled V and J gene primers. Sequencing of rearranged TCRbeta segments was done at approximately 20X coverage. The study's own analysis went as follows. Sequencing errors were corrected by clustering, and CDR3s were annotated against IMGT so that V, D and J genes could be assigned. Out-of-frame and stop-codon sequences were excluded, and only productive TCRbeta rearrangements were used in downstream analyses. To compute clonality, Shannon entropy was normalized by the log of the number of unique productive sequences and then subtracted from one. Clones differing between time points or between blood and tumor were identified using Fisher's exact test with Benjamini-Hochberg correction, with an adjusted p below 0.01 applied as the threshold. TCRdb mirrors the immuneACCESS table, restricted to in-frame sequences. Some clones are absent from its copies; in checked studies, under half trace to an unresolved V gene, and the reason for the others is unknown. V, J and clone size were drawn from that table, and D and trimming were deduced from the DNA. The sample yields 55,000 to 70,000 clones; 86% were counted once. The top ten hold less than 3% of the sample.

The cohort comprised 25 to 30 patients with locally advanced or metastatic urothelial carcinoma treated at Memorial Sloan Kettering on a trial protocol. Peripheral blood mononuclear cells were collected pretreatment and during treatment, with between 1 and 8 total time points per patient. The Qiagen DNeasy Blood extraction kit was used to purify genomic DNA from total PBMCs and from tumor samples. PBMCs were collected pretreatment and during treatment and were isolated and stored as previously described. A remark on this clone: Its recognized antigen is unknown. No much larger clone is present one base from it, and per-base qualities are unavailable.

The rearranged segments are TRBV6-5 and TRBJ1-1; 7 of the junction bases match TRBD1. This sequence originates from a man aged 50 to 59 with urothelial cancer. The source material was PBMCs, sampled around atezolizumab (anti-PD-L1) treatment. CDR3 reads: CASSYFGQATEAFF. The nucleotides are TGTGCCAGCAGTTACTTTGGACAGGCCACTGAAGCTTTCTTT.